This T cell receptor (beta chain) emerged from a study of T cell responses to AZD1222 COVID-19 vaccine. Study as a whole: Second-dose intervals of approximately 4 or approximately 12 weeks were pooled.

Study-level points and caveats: No day 14 peak samples; only post-peak repertoires were characterized.

A word on this clone: Antigen specificity is unknown.

Clones were read by immunoSEQ multiplex PCR, and TCRdb kept only the in-frame ones, dropping some. This sample carries 100,000 or so clones, roughly 84% of them seen once, and the ten largest clones take 16%. This receptor was obtained from an adult in good health. The sequencing here drew on peripheral blood, taken on day 0 of AZD1222 vaccination.

CDR3 residues: CATTRGNTEAFF. The CDR3 DNA is TGTGCCACCACAAGAGGGAACACTGAAGCTTTCTTT. The chain joins TRBV12-3 or TRBV12-4 to TRBJ1-1; D ambiguous. This CDR3 contains 12 residues. The V end lost 10 bases, the J end lost 1 base, and 10 bases lay between the germline ends.